The next 29 T cell receptor beta chains were all read from a single sample in a study of human T cells and chemical hapten exposure. TCRdb reprocessed the RACE reads with MiXCR, giving one entry per CDR3 protein. The data show just over 350,000 distinct CDR3 sequences, with 6% to 7% seen just once and around 6.1% held by the top ten. Indicated time point: patch test 2, 6 weeks after DPC sensitization. Treatment noted: therapeutic diphenylcyclopropenone sensitization with weekly scalp DPC. This specimen was whole blood, taken in connection with sensitization to the hapten diphenylcyclopropenone (DPC). The receptors were gathered from a woman younger than 30 with alopecia areata. Some clones in this sample may be carry-over from other donors' samples.

The rearrangement uses TRBV27 and TRBJ2-3; 8 nucleotides match TRBD1. The trim removed 0 bases at V and 8 bases at J, leaving 10 bases unmatched. The CDR3 extends over 16 amino acids. CDR1 MNHEY and CDR2 SMNVEV come from the germline V gene (reference sequence). The CDR3 spells CASSLSTRGPVGTQYF. The CDR3, as DNA: TGTGCCAGCAGTTTATCGACCAGGGGGCCGGTCGGTACGCAGTATTTT.

In this sample, this clonotype turned up a few times. The rearrangement uses TRBV5-1 and TRBJ2-5; 8 bases align to TRBD2. CDR1 is SGHRS and CDR2 is YFSETQ in the germline V gene. J was trimmed by 3 bases and V by 1 base; bases with no gene match: 5. CDR3 length: 15 residues. The CDR3 coding sequence is TGCGCCAGCAGCTTGACCGGGGGGGAGGAAGAGACCCAGTACTTC. This encodes CASSLTGGEEETQYF.

This clonotype has a count of ten or more. This chain uses TRBV12-3 or TRBV12-4 with TRBJ1-2; D gene uncertain. This CDR3 is built from 11 residues. Trimming took off 4 bases at V and 6 bases at J, with 6 bases between the two ends. CDR3 nucleotides: TGTGCCAGCAGTTACTCTAATGGCTACACCTTC. It specifies CASSYSNGYTF.

This clonotype was seen many times. The chain has TRBV11-2 and TRBJ1-5; TRBD1 might be the D (5 bases). V was cut by 5 bases and J by 3 bases, with 17 bases left in between. Germline CDR1 reads SGHAT; CDR2 reads FQNNGV. This CDR3 spans 16 amino acids. The CDR3 DNA reads as TGTGCCAGCAGCCACACGATTCAGGGTATCAATCAGCCCCAGCATTTT. Encoded protein: CASSHTIQGINQPQHF.

Ten or more counts support this clonotype. The chain recombines TRBV10-3 with TRBJ2-7; 7 bases fit TRBD1. The CDR3 contains 14 residues. The V gene's germline CDR1 is ENHRY and CDR2 SYGVKD. V gave up 6 bases and J gave up 3 bases; unmatched junction bases: 8. The CDR3 DNA follows: TGTGCCATCAGGGACTCGGACAGGAGCTACGAGCAGTACTTC. This gives the protein CAIRDSDRSYEQYF.

The sample holds many counts of this clonotype. The gene calls are TRBV12-3 or TRBV12-4 and TRBJ1-1, with 7 bases that match TRBD1. With 5 bases clipped from V and 7 bases from J, the junction kept 4 bases outside the gene matches. The CDR3 is 12 residues long. CDR3 DNA sequence: TGTGCCAGCAGTCGGACAGGTCATGAAGCTTTCTTT. Translation: CASSRTGHEAFF.

This clonotype has at least ten counts. The rearrangement joins TRBV7-2 to TRBJ2-2; possibly TRBD1 or TRBD2 for D (5 bases each). The CDR3 is made up of 14 amino acids. Germline CDR1 reads SGHTA; CDR2 reads FQGNSA. V was cut by 5 bases and J by 2 bases, with 9 bases left in between. The CDR3 reads CASSPGPNTGELFF. CDR3 sequence (DNA): TGTGCCAGCAGCCCGGGACCAAACACCGGGGAGCTGTTTTTT.

The CDR3 sequence: CSARSGARTDTQYF. CDR3 DNA: TGCAGTGCTAGGTCGGGGGCGCGCACAGATACGCAGTATTTT. The chain is built from TRBV20-1 and TRBJ2-3; either TRBD1 or TRBD2 may supply D (6 bases each). This CDR3 has 14 residues. V shed 3 bases and J shed 1 base, with 11 bases lying between them. Germline CDR1 DFQATT, CDR2 SNEGSKA (reference sequence).

This clonotype appeared many times. The chain carries TRBV5-1 and TRBJ1-4, with 8 bases identical to TRBD1. Germline values: CDR1 SGHRS, CDR2 YFSETQ. CDR3 length equals 15 residues. V dropped 0 bases and J dropped 7; count of bases not matched to a gene: 5. The CDR3, as DNA: TGCGCCAGCAGCTTGGGGAGGACAGGGTCTGAAAAACTGTTTTTT. Encoded protein: CASSLGRTGSEKLFF.

This clonotype was picked up many times. The chain recombines TRBV27 with TRBJ1-3; the D is unclear. The CDR3 has 14 residues. Germline CDR1 reads MNHEY; CDR2 reads SMNVEV (reference sequence). The V end was cut by 3 bases, the J end by 3 bases, with 9 bases between. CDR3 loop: CASSLGPFGNTIYF. CDR3 DNA sequence: TGTGCCAGCAGTTTGGGTCCGTTTGGAAACACCATATATTTT.

Only a few counts were recorded for this clonotype. This chain joins TRBV7-3 and TRBJ2-2; TRBD1 agrees at 12 bases. Germline V gene data show CDR1 as SGHTA and CDR2 as FQGTGA. The V segment lost 2 bases and the J segment 2 bases; nucleotides outside the gene matches: 3. The CDR3 length is 17 residues. Here the CDR3 reads CASSLFGTGGNTGELFF. DNA for the CDR3: TGTGCCAGCAGCTTATTTGGGACAGGGGGCAACACCGGGGAGCTGTTTTTT.

At least ten counts were recorded for this clonotype. The chain employs TRBV7-9 and TRBJ1-1, with 7 bases identical to TRBD1. Trimming cost V 5 bases and J 5 bases; bases outside gene matches: 2. The CDR3 length is 12 residues. Germline loops: CDR1 SEHNR, CDR2 FQNEAQ (reference sequence). The DNA of the CDR3 is TGTGCCAGCAGCATACAGGGGACTGAAGCTTTCTTT. Translating gives CASSIQGTEAFF.

This clonotype was recorded many times. The chain joins TRBV5-5 to TRBJ2-1, with 8 bases lining up with TRBD2. The germline gives CDR1 SGHKS, CDR2 YYEKEE (reference sequence). CDR3 size: 19 residues. V lost 1 base to trimming and J lost 5 bases; unmatched junction nucleotides: 17. CDR3 coding DNA: TGTGCCAGCAGCTTGCCGTCTTTCGCGGCGGGGGGCGCTGACAATGAGCAGTTCTTC. Translated, it gives CASSLPSFAAGGADNEQFF.

This clonotype was seen at least ten times. The chain uses TRBV3-1 and TRBJ1-1; D perhaps matches TRBD1 (6 bases). V gave up 0 bases and J gave up 6 bases, with 11 bases separating them. The CDR3 loop spans 14 amino acids. The V gene's germline CDR1 is LGHDT and CDR2 YNNKEL (reference sequence). CDR3 residues: CASSQDSGTPEAFF. The CDR3 bases are TGTGCCAGCAGCCAAGATAGCGGGACACCTGAAGCTTTCTTT.

The chain is built from TRBV3-1 and TRBJ2-7, with 10 bases lining up with TRBD2. J was trimmed by 12 bases and V by 6 bases; bases with no gene match: 17. The CDR3 contains 15 residues. Germline V gene data show CDR1 as LGHDT and CDR2 as YNNKEL (reference sequence). The CDR3 protein is CASSPTGTSVDFRYF. The CDR3, as DNA: TGTGCCAGCAGTCCTACCGGGACTAGCGTAGACTTCCGGTACTTC.

In its sample, this clonotype was seen many times. This chain joins TRBV6-1 and TRBJ1-2; D gene unclear. The CDR3 length is 13 residues. The V end lost 0 bases, the J end lost 4 bases, and 6 bases lay between the germline ends. CDR1 is MNHNS and CDR2 is SASEGT in the germline V gene. The CDR3 here is CASSEARSYGYTF. CDR3 DNA: TGTGCCAGCAGTGAAGCGCGGTCCTATGGCTACACCTTC.

This clonotype was recorded at least ten times. The V gene is TRBV2, the J gene TRBJ1-4, with D unclear. CDR1 SNHLY and CDR2 FYNNEI come from the germline V gene. The CDR3 consists of 16 residues. V was clipped by 3 bases and J by 4 bases, with 15 bases between them. CDR3 DNA: TGTGCCAGCAGTGAGTTATCCGACCGGAATAATGAAAAACTGTTTTTT. Translation: CASSELSDRNNEKLFF.

This clonotype has only a few counts. The rearrangement uses TRBV10-3 and TRBJ1-5; D may be TRBD1 (6 bases). Germline V gene lookup returns CDR1 ENHRY and CDR2 SYGVKD. With 6 bases removed from V and 0 bases from J, the gap between germline ends came to 9 bases. The CDR3 covers 14 residues. The CDR3 region is CAISGTHSNQPQHF. CDR3 bases: TGTGCCATCAGCGGGACACATAGCAATCAGCCCCAGCATTTT.

The CDR3 reads CSTRQGLYEQYF. CDR3 DNA sequence: TGCAGCACCCGACAGGGTCTCTACGAGCAGTACTTC. The rearrangement links TRBV29-1 to TRBJ2-7, with TRBD1 matching 7 bases. Per the germline V gene, CDR1 is SQVTM and CDR2 is ANQGSEA. The CDR3 sequence is 12 residues long. V dropped 8 bases and J dropped 3; count of bases not matched to a gene: 7.

The chain combines TRBV7-2 with TRBJ2-4; TRBD2 agrees at 8 bases. Germline assignment: CDR1 SGHTA and CDR2 FQGNSA. The CDR3 sequence is 17 residues long. J was trimmed by 2 bases and V by 0 bases; bases with no gene match: 6. CDR3 residues: CASSLAVASGSKNIQYF. In DNA form, the CDR3 reads TGTGCCAGCAGCTTAGCGGTGGCTAGCGGGTCCAAAAACATTCAGTACTTC.

The V and J genes are TRBV5-5 and TRBJ1-6, with TRBD1 as a possible D gene (5 bases). V lost 0 bases to trimming and J lost 9 bases, with 10 bases between them. This CDR3 has 14 amino acids. Looked up from germline, CDR1 is SGHKS and CDR2 is YYEKEE (reference sequence). The CDR3 sequence: CASSLEVRGSPLHF. CDR3 DNA sequence: TGTGCCAGCAGCTTGGAGGTGAGGGGTTCACCCCTCCACTTT.

The chain couples TRBV18 to TRBJ2-1; D is unresolved. The CDR3 totals 12 residues. CDR1 and CDR2 from the germline V gene are KGHSH and LQKENI. V was shortened by 3 bases and J by 8 bases, with 8 bases between the two germline ends. CDR3 residues: CASSPAAYEQFF. The CDR3 bases are TGTGCCAGCTCACCCGCGGCTTATGAGCAGTTCTTC.

This clonotype has a count of ten or more. The chain has TRBV29-1 and TRBJ1-1; D is unresolved. The germline V gene encodes CDR1 SQVTM and CDR2 ANQGSEA. This CDR3 spans 13 amino acids. The germline V and J ends were trimmed by 4 bases and 1 base, with 10 bases remaining between them. The CDR3 is CSVVRFKNTEAFF. CDR3 coding DNA: TGCAGCGTTGTTCGGTTCAAGAACACTGAAGCTTTCTTT. The whole variable domain, remainder taken from reference TRBV29-1 and TRBJ1-1, is SAVISQKPSRDICQRGTSLTIQCQVDSQVTMMFWYRQQPGQSLTLIATANQGSEATYESGFVIDKFPISRPNLTFSTLTVSNMSPEDSSIYLCSVVRFKNTEAFFGQGTRLTVV.

This clonotype showed up many times. The rearrangement joins TRBV7-2 to TRBJ1-3; D unresolved. Trimming cost V 5 bases and J 0 bases, with 11 bases left between them. Germline V gene data show CDR1 as SGHTA and CDR2 as FQGNSA. This CDR3 region has 15 residues. In nucleotides, the CDR3 is TGTGCCAGCAGCCTACAGACCGGCTCTGGAAACACCATATATTTT. Encoded protein: CASSLQTGSGNTIYF.

This clonotype was seen a handful of times. The chain joins TRBV27 to TRBJ1-6; unclear D gene. This CDR3 has 13 residues. Looked up from germline, CDR1 is MNHEY and CDR2 is SMNVEV (reference sequence). Trimming removed 4 bases from V and 10 bases from J, with 11 bases in between. This CDR3 is CASSSRIRSPLHF. The CDR3 region has the DNA TGTGCCAGCAGTTCACGAATTCGGTCACCCCTCCACTTT.

In this sample, this clonotype turned up many times. The J gene is TRBJ1-6, the V gene TRBV4-3, with D perhaps matching TRBD1 (5 bases). Trimming pared 0 bases from V and 10 bases from J, leaving 16 bases between. CDR3 size: 16 residues. Per the germline V gene, CDR1 is LGHNA and CDR2 is YSLEER. CDR3 protein: CASSQELRAEVSPLHF. In DNA, the CDR3 is TGCGCCAGCAGCCAAGAACTCAGGGCAGAAGTATCACCCCTCCACTTT.

This clonotype appeared a few times. This chain uses TRBV3-1 with TRBJ1-1, with D perhaps matching TRBD1 (6 bases). The CDR3 runs 13 residues. V was trimmed by 4 bases and J by 8 bases, leaving 14 bases between them. CDR1 and CDR2 from the germline V gene are LGHDT and YNNKEL (reference sequence). The CDR3 bases are TGTGCCAGCAGCCCCTCCCAGGGGCGGGAAGCTTTCTTT. Its translation is CASSPSQGREAFF.

This chain joins TRBV20-1 and TRBJ2-3; 11 positions agree with TRBD1. This CDR3 comprises 17 residues. From germline, CDR1 is DFQATT and CDR2 SNEGSKA (reference sequence). V lost 6 bases, J lost 0 bases, and 11 bases stayed unmatched. CDR3 coding DNA: TGCAGTGCGGACGGACAGGGGGCCACGAAAAGCACAGATACGCAGTATTTT. Translated, it gives CSADGQGATKSTDTQYF.

This clonotype was picked up many times. The rearrangement uses TRBV5-6 and TRBJ2-3; D is possibly TRBD1 or TRBD2 (5 bases each). The germline gives CDR1 SGHDT, CDR2 YYEEEE. This CDR3 has 13 residues. The ends were cut back, 4 bases at V and 4 bases at J, with 10 bases in the middle. The CDR3 DNA follows: TGTGCCAGCAGCCGGGACCAGGCAGATACGCAGTATTTT. Translated: CASSRDQADTQYF.